These T cell receptor beta chains were read from a single sample in a study of metastatic and nonmetastatic thyroid tumors. Via MiXCR, TCRdb re-called the PCR reads. The sample carries 11,000 to 15,000 clones, approximately 30% recorded once. Sequenced material: tumor tissue. All receptors derive from a female donor with papillary thyroid cancer or a benign thyroid nodule (not recorded which). Some clones in this sample may be carry-over from other donors' samples. The CDR3 runs from the conserved cysteine through the conserved F or W. D genes are given only for firm matches. Where a row states a size, it is once, few, many or the class of an expanded clone; other rows omit it.

size	D	J	V	CDR3	DNA
once	NA	TRBJ1-2	TRBV3-1	CASSLPGEGLRGYTF	TGTGCCAGCAGCCTACCAGGCGAAGGGTTACGCGGCTACACCTTC
NA	NA	TRBJ1-2	TRBV30	CAWSVSMGYTF	TGTGCCTGGAGTGTATCAATGGGCTACACCTTC
large	NA	TRBJ2-5	TRBV28	CASSPRRETQYF	TGTGCCAGCAGCCCCCGGCGTGAGACCCAGTACTTC
medium-sized	TRBD2	TRBJ2-7	TRBV19	CASSILASKSYEQYF	TGTGCCAGTAGCATACTAGCGAGTAAGAGTTACGAGCAGTACTTC
many	NA	TRBJ2-2	TRBV6-6	CASSYSQGPVTRAAGELFF	TGTGCCAGCAGTTACTCTCAGGGCCCCGTCACCCGCGCGGCCGGGGAGCTGTTTTTT
once	NA	TRBJ1-5	TRBV18	CASSREAGPQHF	TGTGCCAGCTCACGGGAGGCCGGGCCCCAGCATTTT
NA	TRBD1	TRBJ1-3	TRBV30	CAWKGDRHPGNTIYF	TGTGCCTGGAAGGGGGACAGACATCCCGGAAACACCATATATTTT
few	TRBD1	TRBJ2-7	TRBV10-2	CASTGTVSYEQYF	TGCGCCAGCACTGGGACAGTCTCCTACGAGCAGTACTTC
many	NA	TRBJ2-7	TRBV4-2	CASSQEGSASYEQYF	TGTGCCAGCAGCCAAGAGGGTTCAGCCTCCTACGAGCAGTACTTC
medium-sized	TRBD1	TRBJ2-1	TRBV19	CASSTPDRGYHNEQFF	TGTGCCAGTAGCACGCCGGACAGGGGTTACCACAATGAGCAGTTCTTC
many	NA	TRBJ2-1	TRBV7-7	CASSLASGLVNEQFF	TGTGCTAGCAGCTTAGCCTCGGGCCTGGTGAATGAGCAGTTCTTC
medium-sized	NA	TRBJ2-7	TRBV20-1	CSARDREYEQYF	TGCAGTGCTAGAGACAGGGAATACGAGCAGTACTTC
once	NA	TRBJ2-7	TRBV11-3	CASSLWQYAEQYF	TGTGCCAGCAGCTTATGGCAGTATGCAGAGCAGTACTTC
many	TRBD1	TRBJ2-7	TRBV5-6	CASSLGIRTGSYEQYF	TGTGCCAGCAGCTTGGGTATAAGGACAGGATCCTACGAGCAGTACTTC
NA	TRBD2	TRBJ2-1	TRBV7-9	CASSLGTSNEQFF	TGTGCCAGCAGCTTAGGGACTAGCAATGAGCAGTTCTTC
many	NA	TRBJ2-1	TRBV6-1	CASSEAEYNEQFF	TGTGCCAGCAGTGAAGCGGAGTACAATGAGCAGTTCTTC
many	NA	TRBJ2-3	TRBV7-9	CASSLDGRGDTQYF	TGTGCCAGCAGCTTAGACGGGAGAGGAGATACGCAGTATTTT
NA	NA	TRBJ2-7	TRBV20-1	CSARDWGPYEQYF	TGCAGTGCTAGAGATTGGGGTCCCTACGAGCAGTACTTC
few	NA	TRBJ2-2	TRBV2	CASSQGTGELFF	TGTGCCAGCAGTCAGGGGACCGGGGAGCTGTTTTTT
NA	NA	TRBJ1-1	TRBV19	CASSLRENTEAFF	TGTGCCAGTAGCCTAAGAGAGAACACTGAAGCTTTCTTT
few	NA	TRBJ1-1	TRBV6-1	CASGGQGMISNTEAFF	TGTGCCAGCGGGGGGCAGGGGATGATATCGAACACTGAAGCTTTCTTT
many	TRBD1	TRBJ1-1	TRBV28	CASSEGGAGTEAFF	TGTGCCAGCAGCGAAGGGGGCGCCGGTACTGAAGCTTTCTTT